This entry is about one T cell receptor beta chain. This clonotype has only a few counts. No cognate antigen has been identified for it. No much larger clonotype is one base removed from it; base qualities were not supplied. This entry belongs to a study of T cell repertoires in cytomegalovirus infection (dated by TCRdb to between 2018 and 2021). Context from the whole study: The peptide stimulations were aimed at well-studied HLA-B-restricted epitopes as well as recently identified HLA-C-restricted CMV epitopes, whose presentation resists viral immunomodulation. Because public TCR beta signatures pointed to carriage of CMV infection together with the matching HLA type, the HLA type of each donor mattered for the analysis. General findings and caveats noted by the study authors: The ex vivo response was dominated by HLA-C-restricted CMV-specific TCR beta clonotypes, and the single most frequent clonotype in two of eight donors was supplied by these HLA-C-restricted clonotypes. In both this cohort and an independent approximately 370-donor cohort, the cumulative frequency of public TCR beta family members distinguished carriers of CMV infection plus the relevant HLA type.

Data came from an Illumina HiSeq 1500. Clones were called with MiXCR by TCRdb after fastp trimmed the public reads at Q25, and only in-frame beta chains were retained. When rows share a CDR3 protein, they turn into one entry using the most common DNA and genes. A total of 830,000 or so distinct CDR3 sequences appear in this sample, around a third of them only once. 9.5% to 15% of the sample is taken by the ten largest. A distance of 6 bases separates the germline ends of V and J, which lose 0 bases and 9 bases respectively. The CDR3 holds 12 amino acids from the cysteine to the phenylalanine. Only the CDR3 DNA is retained, 36 bases long and in frame from the first base. The germline V gene sets CDR1 to MGHRA and CDR2 to YSYEKL. Explained via the paper, the treatment or condition label denotes: in vitro stimulation with specific CMV peptide epitopes to enrich CMV-specific T cells.

The rearranged chain carries TRBV4-1 and TRBJ1-5, with no reliable assignment of the D segment. The source of this sequence is a human donor in good health (CMV status not recorded). Some clones in this sample may be carry-over from other donors' samples. The sample in question was cultured CD8+ T cells from PBMCs, obtained from culture after CMV antigen stimulation. The CDR3 region: CASSQDSGPQHF. The nucleotide sequence reads TGCGCCAGCAGCCAAGATTCGGGGCCCCAGCATTTT.